This entry lists 6 T cell receptor beta chains sequenced from one sample in a study of blood T cell repertoires in COVID-19. Assay: immunoSEQ multiplex PCR; the TCRdb copy retains only in-frame clones and omits some. The data show 140,000 or so clones, about nine tenths seen once. Material for sequencing was peripheral blood. These receptors were obtained from a man aged 50 or older who had recovered from COVID-19.

The chain combines TRBV10-3 with TRBJ2-4; the match to TRBD1 covers 8 bases. With V trimmed by 6 bases and J by 5 bases, 9 bases remained unmatched. This CDR3 has 15 amino acids. From germline, CDR1 is ENHRY and CDR2 SYGVKD. Here the CDR3 reads CAISPTGVAENIQYF. CDR3 nucleotides: TGTGCCATCAGCCCGACAGGGGTGGCGGAAAACATTCAGTACTTC.

The J gene is TRBJ2-2, the V gene TRBV5-1, with D possibly TRBD1 on 6 matching bases. The CDR3 totals 15 residues. CDR1 SGHRS and CDR2 YFSETQ come from the germline V gene. V lost 0 bases to trimming and J lost 6 bases, with 12 bases between them. CDR3 protein: CASSLVTGLAGELFF. The CDR3 nucleotides are TGCGCCAGCAGCTTGGTAACAGGGTTAGCCGGGGAGCTGTTTTTT.

The gene calls are TRBV4-2 and TRBJ1-2; 9 positions agree with TRBD1. The length of the CDR3 is 14 residues. The V segment lost 0 bases and the J segment 8 bases; nucleotides outside the gene matches: 4. CDR1 LGHNA and CDR2 YNFKEQ come from the germline V gene. CDR3 amino acids: CASSQDRDREGYTF. CDR3 in DNA: TGTGCCAGCAGCCAAGATAGGGACAGGGAGGGCTACACCTTC.

The chain recombines TRBV7-9 with TRBJ2-1, with 9 bases that match TRBD1. The CDR3 is 16 amino acids. The V segment lost 6 bases and the J segment 0 bases; nucleotides outside the gene matches: 6. The germline gives CDR1 SEHNR, CDR2 FQNEAQ (reference sequence). The CDR3 loop is CASSLRTGVSYNEQFF. CDR3 nucleotides: TGTGCCAGCAGTTTAAGGACAGGGGTCTCCTACAATGAGCAGTTCTTC.

The chain combines TRBV11-2 with TRBJ1-2; 8 bases align to TRBD1. This CDR3 has 14 residues. Germline-derived CDR1 and CDR2 are SGHAT and FQNNGV. V lost 5 bases to trimming and J lost 8 bases; unmatched junction nucleotides: 10. CDR3 coding DNA: TGTGCCAGCAGCCCCCTGGGCAGGGGGCAAGGCTACACCTTC. This gives the protein CASSPLGRGQGYTF.

The chain uses TRBV5-4 and TRBJ2-7; D is perhaps TRBD1 (6 bases). From germline, CDR1 is SGHNT and CDR2 YYREEE (reference sequence). Between the trimmed V and J ends, which lost 4 bases and 0 bases, there was a span of 11 bases. The CDR3 is 14 amino acids. CDR3 in amino acids: CASSMDRYSYEQYF. CDR3 DNA sequence: TGTGCCAGCAGCATGGACAGATACTCCTACGAGCAGTACTTC. The whole variable domain, filled in from reference TRBV5-4 and TRBJ2-7, reads ETGVTQSPTHLIKTRGQQVTLRCSSQSGHNTVSWYQQALGQGPQFIFQYYREEENGRGNFPPRFSGLQFPNYSSELNVNALELDDSALYLCASSMDRYSYEQYFGPGTRLTVT.